Following are 8 T cell receptor beta chains from one sample sequenced in a study of blood T cell repertoires in COVID-19. Assay: immunoSEQ multiplex PCR; the TCRdb copy retains only in-frame clones and omits some. The sample lists 250,000 to 300,000 clones; just over 90% were seen once. The sequencing input was PBMCs or T cells enriched from blood (not recorded which). The receptors here all came from a woman aged 40 to 49 with acute COVID-19.

This chain connects TRBV30 to TRBJ2-1; D not certain. CDR3 size: 16 residues. Germline values: CDR1 GTSNPN, CDR2 SVGIG (reference sequence). Trimming removed 1 base at V and 0 bases at J, with 13 bases between. The CDR3 DNA sequence: TGTGCCTGGAGTGGGTACGCACCCGGCTCCTACAATGAGCAGTTCTTC. It translates to CAWSGYAPGSYNEQFF.

The chain combines TRBV5-4 with TRBJ2-7, with TRBD2 as a possible D gene (6 bases). The germline CDR1 and CDR2 sequences are SGHNT and YYREEE (reference sequence). This CDR3 region has 14 residues. The V end lost 2 bases, the J end lost 3 bases, and 12 bases lay between the germline ends. CDR3: CASSFGTGDYEQYF. For the CDR3, the DNA is TGTGCCAGCAGCTTTGGGACTGGCGACTACGAGCAGTACTTC.

J is TRBJ2-7 and V is TRBV18, with 9 positions matching TRBD1. This CDR3 is built from 15 residues. Germline V gene data show CDR1 as KGHSH and CDR2 as LQKENI. The V and J ends lost 0 bases and 5 bases, in that order; junction bases with no gene match: 5. CDR3 sequence (DNA): TGTGCCAGCTCACCACCGGGGACAGGGTATAACGAGCAGTACTTC. Its protein is CASSPPGTGYNEQYF.

The chain is built from TRBV24-1 and TRBJ1-1; D gene ambiguous. The CDR3 loop spans 17 amino acids. With 2 bases removed from V and 2 bases from J, the gap between germline ends came to 17 bases. Per germline, CDR1 KGHDR and CDR2 SFDVKD. The CDR3 protein is CATSDSPKVGVNTEAFF. The CDR3 region has the DNA TGTGCCACCAGTGATTCTCCCAAGGTCGGGGTAAACACTGAAGCTTTCTTT.

J is TRBJ2-7 and V is TRBV27, with 7 positions matching TRBD1. The V segment lost 6 bases and the J segment 3 bases; nucleotides outside the gene matches: 8. The CDR3 extends over 14 amino acids. In germline, CDR1 is MNHEY, CDR2 SMNVEV (reference sequence). The CDR3 reads CASSSLGQSYEQYF. Here the CDR3 DNA reads TGTGCCAGCAGCTCCCTGGGACAGAGCTACGAGCAGTACTTC.

The V call is TRBV7-2, the J call TRBJ1-1, with unresolved D. Trimming stripped 2 bases from V and 1 base from J, with 8 bases between. Germline V gene lookup returns CDR1 SGHTA and CDR2 FQGNSA. The length of the CDR3 is 14 residues. The CDR3 loop is CASSLKRGNTEAFF. DNA of the CDR3: TGTGCCAGCAGCTTAAAGCGGGGGAACACTGAAGCTTTCTTT. Together with reference TRBV7-2 and TRBJ1-1, the CDR3 gives the full variable domain: GAGVSQSPSNKVTEKGKDVELRCDPISGHTALYWYRQSLGQGLEFLIYFQGNSAPDKSGLPSDRFSAERTGGSVSTLTIQRTQQEDSAVYLCASSLKRGNTEAFFGQGTRLTVV.

The chain recombines TRBV2 with TRBJ2-3; the match to TRBD1 covers 8 bases. V shed 2 bases, J shed 1 base, and the junction held 2 bases outside the gene matches. The CDR3 loop spans 15 amino acids. CDR1 and CDR2 from the germline V gene are SNHLY and FYNNEI. This chain's CDR3 is CASSEQGQGTDTQYF. The CDR3 DNA sequence: TGTGCCAGCAGTGAACAGGGACAGGGCACAGATACGCAGTATTTT.

The CDR3 sequence: CASSYLDSNTEAFF. The CDR3 bases are TGTGCCAGCAGTTACCTGGACAGTAACACTGAAGCTTTCTTT. The chain recombines TRBV6-5 with TRBJ1-1, with a possible D match to TRBD1 (6 bases). Per germline, CDR1 MNHEY and CDR2 SVGAGI. V gave up 2 bases and J gave up 2 bases, with 9 bases separating them. This CDR3 has 14 residues.